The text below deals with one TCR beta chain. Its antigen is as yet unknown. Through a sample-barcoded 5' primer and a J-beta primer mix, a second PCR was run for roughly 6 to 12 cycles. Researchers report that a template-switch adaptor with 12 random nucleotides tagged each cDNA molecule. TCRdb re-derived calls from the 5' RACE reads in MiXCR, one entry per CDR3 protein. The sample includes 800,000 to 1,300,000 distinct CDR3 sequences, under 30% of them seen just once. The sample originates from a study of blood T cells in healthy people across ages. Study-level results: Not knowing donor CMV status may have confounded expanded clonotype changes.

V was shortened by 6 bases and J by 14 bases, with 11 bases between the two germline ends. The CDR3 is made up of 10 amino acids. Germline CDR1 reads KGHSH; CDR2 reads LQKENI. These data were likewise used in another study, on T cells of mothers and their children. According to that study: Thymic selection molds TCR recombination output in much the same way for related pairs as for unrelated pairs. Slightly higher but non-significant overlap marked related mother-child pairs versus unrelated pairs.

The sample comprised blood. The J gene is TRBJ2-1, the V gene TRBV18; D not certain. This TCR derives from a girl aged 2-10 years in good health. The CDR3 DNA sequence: TGTGCCAGCTCGGCAGGAGAGGAGTTCTTC. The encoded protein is CASSAGEEFF.